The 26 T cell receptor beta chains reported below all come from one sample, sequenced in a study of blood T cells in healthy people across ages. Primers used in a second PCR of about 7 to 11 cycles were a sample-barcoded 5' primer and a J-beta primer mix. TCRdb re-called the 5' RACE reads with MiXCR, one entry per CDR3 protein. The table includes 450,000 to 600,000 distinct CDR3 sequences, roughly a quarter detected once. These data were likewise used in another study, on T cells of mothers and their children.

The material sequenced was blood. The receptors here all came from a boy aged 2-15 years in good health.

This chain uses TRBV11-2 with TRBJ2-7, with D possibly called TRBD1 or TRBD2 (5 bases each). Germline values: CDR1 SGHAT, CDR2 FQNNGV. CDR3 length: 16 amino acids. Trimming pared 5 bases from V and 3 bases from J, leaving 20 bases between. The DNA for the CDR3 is TGTGCCAGCAGCCCCCCACTGATCCGGGACGGCTACGAGCAGTACTTC. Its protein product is CASSPPLIRDGYEQYF.

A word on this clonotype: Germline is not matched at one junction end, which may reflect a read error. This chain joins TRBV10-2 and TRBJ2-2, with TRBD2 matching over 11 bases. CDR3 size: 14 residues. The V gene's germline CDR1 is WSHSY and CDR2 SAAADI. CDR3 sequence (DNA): TGCGCCAGCACTGAGACTAGCGGGACTCGGGAGCTGTTTTTT. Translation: CASTETSGTRELFF.

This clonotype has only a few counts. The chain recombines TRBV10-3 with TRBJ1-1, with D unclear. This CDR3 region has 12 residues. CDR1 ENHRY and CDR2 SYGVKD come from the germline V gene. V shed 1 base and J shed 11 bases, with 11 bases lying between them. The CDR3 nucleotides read TGTGCCATCAGTGAGTTGGAGGGTAGGGCTTTCTTT. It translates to CAISELEGRAFF.

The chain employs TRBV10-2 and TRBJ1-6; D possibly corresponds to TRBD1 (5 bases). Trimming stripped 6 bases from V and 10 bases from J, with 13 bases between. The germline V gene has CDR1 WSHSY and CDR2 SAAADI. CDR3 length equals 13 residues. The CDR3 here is CASRDRGASPLHF. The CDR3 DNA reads TGCGCCAGCAGGGACCGAGGGGCGTCACCCCTCCACTTT.

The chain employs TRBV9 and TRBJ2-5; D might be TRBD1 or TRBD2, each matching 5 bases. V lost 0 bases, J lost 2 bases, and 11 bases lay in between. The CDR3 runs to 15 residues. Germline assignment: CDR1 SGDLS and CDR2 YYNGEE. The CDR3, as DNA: TGTGCCAGCAGCGTAGGAGGGACCTCTCAAGAGACCCAGTACTTC. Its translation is CASSVGGTSQETQYF.

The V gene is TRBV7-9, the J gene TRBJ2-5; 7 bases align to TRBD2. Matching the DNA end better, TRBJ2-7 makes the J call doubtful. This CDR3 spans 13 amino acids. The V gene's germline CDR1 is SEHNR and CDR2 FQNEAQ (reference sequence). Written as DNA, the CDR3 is TGTGCCAGCAGCAAGACTAGCCGCTACGAGCAGTACTTC. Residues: CASSKTSRYEQYF.

The CDR3 loop is CASSRGGVTNEKLFF. In DNA, the CDR3 is TGTGCCAGCAGCCGAGGGGGGGTAACTAATGAAAAACTGTTTTTT. The gene calls are TRBV27 and TRBJ1-4, with a tentative D call TRBD1 (6 bases). Germline assignment: CDR1 MNHEY and CDR2 SMNVEV (reference sequence). The CDR3 length is 15 residues. The germline V and J ends were trimmed by 6 bases and 1 base, with 12 bases remaining between them.

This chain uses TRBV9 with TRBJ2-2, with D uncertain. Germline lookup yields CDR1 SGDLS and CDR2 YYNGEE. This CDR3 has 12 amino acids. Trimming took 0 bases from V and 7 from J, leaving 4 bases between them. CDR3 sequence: CASSVGSGELFF. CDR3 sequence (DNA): TGTGCCAGCAGCGTAGGAAGCGGGGAGCTGTTTTTT.

In nucleotides, the CDR3 is TGTGCCAGCTGGCAGACGGGTACTAACTATGGCTACACCTTC. Protein: CASWQTGTNYGYTF. V usage is TRBV6-5 and J usage is TRBJ1-2, with unresolved D. Germline assignment: CDR1 MNHEY and CDR2 SVGAGI. V lost 8 bases and J lost 0, with 13 bases in between. This CDR3 is built from 14 residues.

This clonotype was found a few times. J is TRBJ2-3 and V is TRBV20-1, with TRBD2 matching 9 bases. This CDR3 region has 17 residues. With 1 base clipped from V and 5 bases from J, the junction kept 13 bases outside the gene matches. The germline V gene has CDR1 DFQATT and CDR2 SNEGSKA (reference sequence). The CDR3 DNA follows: TGCAGTGCTAGAGTTCCGGGGCGGGAGGGCCCGGTAGATACGCAGTATTTT. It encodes CSARVPGREGPVDTQYF.

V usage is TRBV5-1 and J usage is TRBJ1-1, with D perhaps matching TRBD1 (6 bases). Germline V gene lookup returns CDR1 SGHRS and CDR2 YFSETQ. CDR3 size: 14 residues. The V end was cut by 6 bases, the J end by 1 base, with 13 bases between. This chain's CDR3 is CASTTGGQNTEAFF. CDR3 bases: TGCGCCAGCACCACGGGGGGACAGAACACTGAAGCTTTCTTT.

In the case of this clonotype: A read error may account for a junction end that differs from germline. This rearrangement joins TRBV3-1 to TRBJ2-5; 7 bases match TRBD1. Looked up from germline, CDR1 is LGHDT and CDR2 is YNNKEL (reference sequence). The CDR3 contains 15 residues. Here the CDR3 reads CASSFEGAIEEAQYF. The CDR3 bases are TGTGCCAGCAGTTTTGAGGGGGCGATCGAAGAGGCCCAGTACTTC.

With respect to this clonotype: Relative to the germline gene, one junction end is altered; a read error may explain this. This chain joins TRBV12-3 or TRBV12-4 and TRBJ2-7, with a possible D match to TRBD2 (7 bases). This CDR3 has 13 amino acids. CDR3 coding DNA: TGTGTCAGCAGTTCTACGCGCACGGGGGGCCAGTACTTC. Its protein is CVSSSTRTGGQYF.

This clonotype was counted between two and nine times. This CDR3 is CASSYSPDLVDTQYF. The DNA of the CDR3 is TGTGCCAGCAGTTACTCGCCTGACTTGGTAGATACGCAGTATTTT. The genes are TRBV6-2 or TRBV6-3 and TRBJ2-3; no reliable D call. This CDR3 contains 15 residues. CDR1 and CDR2 from the germline V gene are MNHEY and SVGEGT. V was cut by 0 bases and J by 5 bases, with 12 bases left in between.

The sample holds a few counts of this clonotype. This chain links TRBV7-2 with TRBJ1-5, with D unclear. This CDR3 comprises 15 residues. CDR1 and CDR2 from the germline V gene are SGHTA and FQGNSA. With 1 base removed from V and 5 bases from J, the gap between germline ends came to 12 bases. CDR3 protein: CASSLEARRDQPQHF. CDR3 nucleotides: TGTGCCAGCAGCTTAGAGGCCAGGAGGGATCAGCCCCAGCATTTT.

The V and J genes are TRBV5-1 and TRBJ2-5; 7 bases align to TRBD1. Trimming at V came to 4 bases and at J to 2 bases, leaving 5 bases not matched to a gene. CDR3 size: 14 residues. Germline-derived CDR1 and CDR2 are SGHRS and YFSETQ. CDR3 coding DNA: TGCGCCAGCAGCCTACAGGGGTGGCAAGAGACCCAGTACTTC. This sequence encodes CASSLQGWQETQYF.

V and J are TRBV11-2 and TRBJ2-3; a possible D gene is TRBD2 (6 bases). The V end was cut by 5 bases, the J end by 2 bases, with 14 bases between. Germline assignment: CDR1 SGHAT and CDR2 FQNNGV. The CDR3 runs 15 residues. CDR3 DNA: TGTGCCAGCAGCACCCGGGACTTTTACACAGATACGCAGTATTTT. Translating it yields CASSTRDFYTDTQYF.

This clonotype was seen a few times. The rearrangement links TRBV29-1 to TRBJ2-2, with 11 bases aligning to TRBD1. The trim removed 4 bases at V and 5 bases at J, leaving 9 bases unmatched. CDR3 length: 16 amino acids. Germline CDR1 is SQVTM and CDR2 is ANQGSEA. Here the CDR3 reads CSVVLGQGARTGELFF. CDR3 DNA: TGCAGCGTTGTACTCGGACAGGGGGCGCGGACCGGGGAGCTGTTTTTT.

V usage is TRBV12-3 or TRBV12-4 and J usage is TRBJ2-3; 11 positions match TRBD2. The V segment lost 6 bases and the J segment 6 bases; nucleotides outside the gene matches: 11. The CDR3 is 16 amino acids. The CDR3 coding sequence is TGTGCCAGCAGCTTAACTAGCGGGGGCGCAGGGGATACGCAGTATTTT. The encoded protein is CASSLTSGGAGDTQYF.

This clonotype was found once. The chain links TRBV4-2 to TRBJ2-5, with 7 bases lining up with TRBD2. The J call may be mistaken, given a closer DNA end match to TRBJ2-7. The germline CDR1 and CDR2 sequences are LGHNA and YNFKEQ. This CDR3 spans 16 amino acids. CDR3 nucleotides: TGTGCCAGCAGCCAAGATCCCCACGGGGGGATCAACGAGCAGTACTTC. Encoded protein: CASSQDPHGGINEQYF.

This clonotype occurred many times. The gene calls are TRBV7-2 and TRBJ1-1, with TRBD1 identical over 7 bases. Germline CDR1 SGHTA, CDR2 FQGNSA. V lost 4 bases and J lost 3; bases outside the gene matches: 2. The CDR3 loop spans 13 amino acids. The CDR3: CASSSDRDTEAFF. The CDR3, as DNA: TGTGCCAGCAGCTCCGACAGGGACACTGAAGCTTTCTTT.

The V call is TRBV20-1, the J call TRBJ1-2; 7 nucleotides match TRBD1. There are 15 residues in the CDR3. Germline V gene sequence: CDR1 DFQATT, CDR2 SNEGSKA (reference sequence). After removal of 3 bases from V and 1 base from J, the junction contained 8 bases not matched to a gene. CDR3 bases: TGCAGTGCTAGCGATCGGGACAGCGTTAACTATGGCTACACCTTC. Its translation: CSASDRDSVNYGYTF.

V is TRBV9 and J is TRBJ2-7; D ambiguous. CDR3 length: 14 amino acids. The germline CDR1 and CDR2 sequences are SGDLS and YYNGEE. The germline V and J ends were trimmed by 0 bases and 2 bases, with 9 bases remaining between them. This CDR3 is CASSVGPDPYEQYF. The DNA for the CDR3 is TGTGCCAGCAGCGTAGGTCCGGACCCCTACGAGCAGTACTTC.

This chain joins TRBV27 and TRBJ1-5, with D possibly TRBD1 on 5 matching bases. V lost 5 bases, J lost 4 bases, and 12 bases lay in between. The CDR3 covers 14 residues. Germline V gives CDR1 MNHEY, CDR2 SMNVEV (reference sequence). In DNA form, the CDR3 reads TGTGCCAGCAGTCACTCGGGGGGAAATCAGCCCCAGCATTTT. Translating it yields CASSHSGGNQPQHF.

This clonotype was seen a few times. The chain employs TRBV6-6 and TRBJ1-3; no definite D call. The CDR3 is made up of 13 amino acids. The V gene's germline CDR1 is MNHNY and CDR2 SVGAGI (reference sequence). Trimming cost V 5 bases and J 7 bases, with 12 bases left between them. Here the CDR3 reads CASSRPEDNTIYF. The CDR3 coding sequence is TGTGCCAGCAGTCGGCCGGAGGACAACACCATATATTTT.

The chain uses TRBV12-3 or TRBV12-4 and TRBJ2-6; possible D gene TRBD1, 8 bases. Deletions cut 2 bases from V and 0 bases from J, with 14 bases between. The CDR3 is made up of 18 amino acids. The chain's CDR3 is CASSLSGTGRSGANVLTF. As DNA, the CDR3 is TGTGCCAGCAGTTTAAGCGGGACAGGACGCTCTGGGGCCAACGTCCTGACTTTC.